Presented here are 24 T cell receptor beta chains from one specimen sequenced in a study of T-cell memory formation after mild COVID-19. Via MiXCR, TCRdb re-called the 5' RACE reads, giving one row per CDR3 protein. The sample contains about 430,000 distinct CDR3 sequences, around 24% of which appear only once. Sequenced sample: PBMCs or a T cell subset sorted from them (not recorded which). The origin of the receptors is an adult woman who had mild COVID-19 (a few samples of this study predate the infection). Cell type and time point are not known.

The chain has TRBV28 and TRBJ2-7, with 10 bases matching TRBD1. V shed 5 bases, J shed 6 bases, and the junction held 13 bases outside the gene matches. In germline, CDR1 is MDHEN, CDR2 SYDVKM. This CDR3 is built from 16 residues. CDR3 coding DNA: TGTGCCAGCAGTCCACAAACGACAGGGGGCCGAGGCGAGCAGTACTTC. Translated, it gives CASSPQTTGGRGEQYF.

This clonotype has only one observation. The CDR3 bases are TGTGCCAGCAGCTCCACATGGGGACTAAGGAATGAGCAGTTCTTC. Translation: CASSSTWGLRNEQFF. The chain employs TRBV7-6 and TRBJ2-1; 7 bases are shared with TRBD2. The CDR3 loop spans 15 amino acids. Germline CDR1 SGHVS, CDR2 FNYEAQ. V trimming: 4 bases; J trimming: 7 bases; junction bases outside the gene matches: 10.

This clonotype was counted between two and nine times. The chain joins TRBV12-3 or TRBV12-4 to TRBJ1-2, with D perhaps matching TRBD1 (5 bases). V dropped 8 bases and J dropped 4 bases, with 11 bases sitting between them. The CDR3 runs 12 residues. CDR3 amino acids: CASGTGAYGYTF. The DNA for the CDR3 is TGTGCCAGCGGTACCGGGGCCTATGGCTACACCTTC.

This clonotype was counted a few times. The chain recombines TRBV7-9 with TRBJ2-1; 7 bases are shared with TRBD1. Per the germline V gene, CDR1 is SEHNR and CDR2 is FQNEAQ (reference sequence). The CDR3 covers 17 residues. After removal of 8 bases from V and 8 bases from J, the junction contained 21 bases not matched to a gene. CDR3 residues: CASLLDRRFSNGDEQFF. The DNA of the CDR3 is TGTGCCAGCCTACTGGACAGGCGGTTTTCCAATGGGGATGAGCAGTTCTTC.

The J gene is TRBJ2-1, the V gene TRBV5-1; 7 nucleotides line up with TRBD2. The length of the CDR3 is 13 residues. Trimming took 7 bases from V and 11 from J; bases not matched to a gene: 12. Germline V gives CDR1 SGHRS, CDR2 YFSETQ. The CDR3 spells CASFPTPGLKQFF. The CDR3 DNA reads TGCGCCAGCTTCCCGACCCCGGGACTAAAGCAGTTCTTC.

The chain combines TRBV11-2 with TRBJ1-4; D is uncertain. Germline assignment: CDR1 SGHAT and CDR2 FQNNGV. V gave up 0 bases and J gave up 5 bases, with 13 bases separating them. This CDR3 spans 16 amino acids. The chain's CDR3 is CASSLDPSGPNEKLFF. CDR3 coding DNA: TGTGCCAGCAGCTTAGATCCCAGTGGGCCCAATGAAAAACTGTTTTTT.

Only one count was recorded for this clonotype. The CDR3 DNA is TGTGCCAGCAGCACCGGGACGGGTATCTACGAGCAGTACTTC. This translates into CASSTGTGIYEQYF. V usage is TRBV7-2 and J usage is TRBJ2-7, with D possibly called TRBD1 or TRBD2 (5 bases each). Between the trimmed V and J ends, which lost 5 bases and 3 bases, there was a span of 14 bases. Germline V gene lookup returns CDR1 SGHTA and CDR2 FQGNSA. This CDR3 is built from 14 residues.

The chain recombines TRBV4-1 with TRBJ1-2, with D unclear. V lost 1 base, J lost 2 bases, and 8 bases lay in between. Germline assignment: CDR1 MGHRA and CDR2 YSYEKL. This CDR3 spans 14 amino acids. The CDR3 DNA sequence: TGCGCCAGCAGCCAAGTCCAAGGGAACTATGGCTACACCTTC. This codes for CASSQVQGNYGYTF.

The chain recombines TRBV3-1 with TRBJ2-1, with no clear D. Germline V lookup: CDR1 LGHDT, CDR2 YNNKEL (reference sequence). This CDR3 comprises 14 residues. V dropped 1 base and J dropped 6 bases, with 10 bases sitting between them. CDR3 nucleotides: TGTGCCAGCAGCCAAGGGAATAGCTTCAATGAGCAGTTCTTC. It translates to CASSQGNSFNEQFF.

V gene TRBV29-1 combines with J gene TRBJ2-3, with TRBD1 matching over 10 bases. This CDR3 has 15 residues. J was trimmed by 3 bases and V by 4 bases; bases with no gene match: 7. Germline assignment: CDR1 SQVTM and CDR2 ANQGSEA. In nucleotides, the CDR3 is TGCAGCGTTGGGCCGGGACAGGGGCGGACAGATACGCAGTATTTT. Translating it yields CSVGPGQGRTDTQYF.

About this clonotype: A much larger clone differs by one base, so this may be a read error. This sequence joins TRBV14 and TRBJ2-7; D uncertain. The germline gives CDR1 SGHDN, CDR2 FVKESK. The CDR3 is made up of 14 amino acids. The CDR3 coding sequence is TGTGCCAGCAGCCAAGGGCGCCATACCTACGAGAAGTACTTC. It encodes CASSQGRHTYEKYF.

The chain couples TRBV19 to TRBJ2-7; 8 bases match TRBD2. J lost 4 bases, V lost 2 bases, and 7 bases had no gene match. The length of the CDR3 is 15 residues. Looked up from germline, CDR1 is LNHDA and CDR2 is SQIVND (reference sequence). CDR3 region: CASSISPSGQYEQYF. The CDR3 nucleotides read TGTGCCAGTAGTATATCTCCTAGCGGGCAATACGAGCAGTACTTC.

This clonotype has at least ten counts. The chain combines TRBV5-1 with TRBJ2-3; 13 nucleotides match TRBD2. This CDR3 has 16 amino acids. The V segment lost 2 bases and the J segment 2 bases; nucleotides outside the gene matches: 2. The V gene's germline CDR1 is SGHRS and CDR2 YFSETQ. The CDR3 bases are TGCGCCAGCAGCTTCACTAGCGGGGGGGCCACAGATACGCAGTATTTT. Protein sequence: CASSFTSGGATDTQYF.

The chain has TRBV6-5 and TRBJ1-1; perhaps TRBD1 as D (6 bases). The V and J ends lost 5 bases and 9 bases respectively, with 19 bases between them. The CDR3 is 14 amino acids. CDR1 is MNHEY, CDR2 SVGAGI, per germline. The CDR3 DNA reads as TGTGCCAGCAGTCCGGACAGTGGATACGTAAAAGCTTTCTTT. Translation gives CASSPDSGYVKAFF.

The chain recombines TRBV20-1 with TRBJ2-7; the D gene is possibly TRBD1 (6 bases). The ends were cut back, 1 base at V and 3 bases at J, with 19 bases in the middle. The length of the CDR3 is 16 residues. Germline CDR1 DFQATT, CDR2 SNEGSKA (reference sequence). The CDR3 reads CSARAVGGTSGYEQYF. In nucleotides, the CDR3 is TGCAGTGCTAGAGCGGTTGGTGGGACATCGGGCTACGAGCAGTACTTC.

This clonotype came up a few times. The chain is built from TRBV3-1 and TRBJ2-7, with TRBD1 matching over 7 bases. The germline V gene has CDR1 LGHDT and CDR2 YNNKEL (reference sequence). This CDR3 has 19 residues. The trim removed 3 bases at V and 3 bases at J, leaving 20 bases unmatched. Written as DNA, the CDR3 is TGTGCCAGCAGCCATTCATACAGGGGCCTCGCGAATGCATACTACGAGCAGTACTTC. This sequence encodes CASSHSYRGLANAYYEQYF.

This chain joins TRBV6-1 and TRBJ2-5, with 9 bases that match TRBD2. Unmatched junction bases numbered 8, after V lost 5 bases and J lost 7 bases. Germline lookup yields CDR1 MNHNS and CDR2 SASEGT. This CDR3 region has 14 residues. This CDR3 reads CASSQGLASGTQYF. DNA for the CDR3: TGTGCCAGCAGTCAGGGACTAGCCTCGGGGACCCAGTACTTC.

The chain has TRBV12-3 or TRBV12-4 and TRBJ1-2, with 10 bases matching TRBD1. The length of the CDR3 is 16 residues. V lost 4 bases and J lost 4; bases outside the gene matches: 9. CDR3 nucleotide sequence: TGTGCCAGCAGTTCCCTACGGACAGGGGGTATCTATGGCTACACCTTC. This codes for CASSSLRTGGIYGYTF.

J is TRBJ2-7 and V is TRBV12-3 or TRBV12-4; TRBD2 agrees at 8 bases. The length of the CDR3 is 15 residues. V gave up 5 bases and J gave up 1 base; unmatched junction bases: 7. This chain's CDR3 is CASSPEAGASYEQYF. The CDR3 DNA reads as TGTGCCAGCAGTCCTGAAGCGGGAGCGTCCTACGAGCAGTACTTC.

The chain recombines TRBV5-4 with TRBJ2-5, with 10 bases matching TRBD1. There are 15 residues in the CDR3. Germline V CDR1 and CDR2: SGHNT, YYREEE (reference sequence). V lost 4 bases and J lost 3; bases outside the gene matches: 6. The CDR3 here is CASSGRDRGEETQYF. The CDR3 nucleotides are TGTGCCAGCAGCGGTCGGGACAGGGGAGAAGAGACCCAGTACTTC.

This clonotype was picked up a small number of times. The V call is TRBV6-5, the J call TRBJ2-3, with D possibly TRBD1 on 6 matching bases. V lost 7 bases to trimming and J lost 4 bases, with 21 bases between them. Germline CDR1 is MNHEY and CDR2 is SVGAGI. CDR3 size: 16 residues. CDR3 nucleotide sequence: TGTGCCAGCAAATACAGGGCGGGTCGGGTGGCAGATACGCAGTATTTT. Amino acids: CASKYRAGRVADTQYF.

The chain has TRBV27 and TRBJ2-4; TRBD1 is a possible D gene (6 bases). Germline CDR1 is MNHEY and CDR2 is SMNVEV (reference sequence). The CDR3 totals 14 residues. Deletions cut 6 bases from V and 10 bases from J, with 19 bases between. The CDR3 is CASSLMTGQGIQYF. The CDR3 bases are TGTGCCAGCAGCTTGATGACAGGCCAGGGGATTCAGTACTTC.

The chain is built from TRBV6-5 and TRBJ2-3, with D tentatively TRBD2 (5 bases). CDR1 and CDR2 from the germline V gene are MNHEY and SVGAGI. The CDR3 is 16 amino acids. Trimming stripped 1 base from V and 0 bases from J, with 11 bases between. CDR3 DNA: TGTGCCAGCAGTTACTTCTTCGGCGGGAGCACAGATACGCAGTATTTT. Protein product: CASSYFFGGSTDTQYF.

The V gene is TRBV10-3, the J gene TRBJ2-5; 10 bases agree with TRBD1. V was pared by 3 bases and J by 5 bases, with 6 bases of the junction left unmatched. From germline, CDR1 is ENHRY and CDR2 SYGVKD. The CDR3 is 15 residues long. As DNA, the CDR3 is TGTGCCATCAGTGAACCGGGACAGGGGAAGGAGACCCAGTACTTC. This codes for CAISEPGQGKETQYF.